The rows below give T cell receptor beta chains drawn from one sample of a study of T cell repertoires in cytomegalovirus infection. Antigens of these TCRs are unknown. TCRdb passed the reads through MiXCR, listing each CDR3 protein once. The table lists fewer than 850,000 distinct CDR3 sequences, 29% of them singletons. Sample: cultured CD8+ T cells from PBMCs, taken from culture after CMV antigen stimulation. These receptors were obtained from a human donor in good health (CMV status not recorded). Some clones in this sample may be carry-over from other donors' samples. The CDR3 runs from the conserved cysteine through the conserved F or W. The order of the fields is clone size, CDR3 length, J gene, V gene, D gene, CDR3 DNA, CDR3 protein. D genes are given only for firm matches. Rows give clone size only sometimes, using once, few, many, or a class for an expanded clone.

clone size: .; CDR3 length: 14; J gene: TRBJ2-7; V gene: TRBV5-4; D gene: .; CDR3 DNA: TGTGCCAGCAGCCGCCTTGGGATAGGGGGCGAGCAGTACTTC; CDR3 protein: CASSRLGIGGEQYF
clone size: few; CDR3 length: 15; J gene: TRBJ1-2; V gene: TRBV19; D gene: TRBD1; CDR3 DNA: TGTGCCAGTAGTTCTCCGGGACAGGGAGAATATGGCTACACCTTC; CDR3 protein: CASSSPGQGEYGYTF
clone size: few; CDR3 length: 15; J gene: TRBJ1-6; V gene: TRBV5-4; D gene: .; CDR3 DNA: TGTGCCAGCAGCCCCTCCGGTAGGAATAATTCACCCCTCCACTTT; CDR3 protein: CASSPSGRNNSPLHF
clone size: many; CDR3 length: 13; J gene: TRBJ2-3; V gene: TRBV6-4; D gene: .; CDR3 DNA: TGTGCCAGCAGTGGGGGGCCAACAGATACGCAGTATTTT; CDR3 protein: CASSGGPTDTQYF
clone size: many; CDR3 length: 15; J gene: TRBJ2-3; V gene: TRBV4-1; D gene: .; CDR3 DNA: TGCGCCAGCAGCCAAGATCCGGTCAGCACAGATACGCAGTATTTT; CDR3 protein: CASSQDPVSTDTQYF
clone size: .; CDR3 length: 15; J gene: TRBJ1-6; V gene: TRBV6-6; D gene: .; CDR3 DNA: TGTGCCAGCACCCTTGGTAGTCTCTATAATTCACCCCTCCACTTT; CDR3 protein: CASTLGSLYNSPLHF
clone size: few; CDR3 length: 14; J gene: TRBJ2-7; V gene: TRBV5-4; D gene: TRBD1; CDR3 DNA: TGTGCCAGCAGTGGGACAGAGGGCTACTACGAGCAGTACTTC; CDR3 protein: CASSGTEGYYEQYF
clone size: .; CDR3 length: 15; J gene: TRBJ2-7; V gene: TRBV27; D gene: .; CDR3 DNA: TGTGCCAGCAAGGTCGCCGGGACATCCACCTACGAGCAGTACTTC; CDR3 protein: CASKVAGTSTYEQYF
clone size: .; CDR3 length: 16; J gene: TRBJ1-2; V gene: TRBV6-5; D gene: .; CDR3 DNA: TGTGCCAGCAGTTACGGGGGTCCCCTCCCTAACTATGGCTACACCTTC; CDR3 protein: CASSYGGPLPNYGYTF
clone size: .; CDR3 length: 15; J gene: TRBJ2-7; V gene: TRBV7-4; D gene: .; CDR3 DNA: TGTGCCAGCAGCGGAGGTGAGGGGGAATCCTACGAGCAGTACTTC; CDR3 protein: CASSGGEGESYEQYF
clone size: .; CDR3 length: 12; J gene: TRBJ1-2; V gene: TRBV5-5; D gene: .; CDR3 DNA: TGTGCCAGCAGCGGGACGCGAAATGGCTACACCTTC; CDR3 protein: CASSGTRNGYTF
clone size: .; CDR3 length: 16; J gene: TRBJ2-3; V gene: TRBV5-6; D gene: .; CDR3 DNA: TGTGCCAGCAGCTTGGCCTTCGAGGGGGTCACAGATACGCAGTATTTT; CDR3 protein: CASSLAFEGVTDTQYF
clone size: .; CDR3 length: 14; J gene: TRBJ1-3; V gene: TRBV6-5; D gene: .; CDR3 DNA: TGTGCCAGCAGTTACGCAGGTTTTGGAAACACCATATATTTT; CDR3 protein: CASSYAGFGNTIYF
clone size: .; CDR3 length: 13; J gene: TRBJ1-1; V gene: TRBV7-6; D gene: .; CDR3 DNA: TGTGCCAGCAGCTTAACCCCCCAAGAAGAAGCTTTCTTT; CDR3 protein: CASSLTPQEEAFF
clone size: .; CDR3 length: 13; J gene: TRBJ2-7; V gene: TRBV5-6; D gene: .; CDR3 DNA: TGTGCCAGCCATTTCCTCCAGGGCTACGAGCAGTACTTC; CDR3 protein: CASHFLQGYEQYF
clone size: .; CDR3 length: 16; J gene: TRBJ1-2; V gene: TRBV7-4; D gene: TRBD1; CDR3 DNA: TGTGCCAGCAGCTGGTACGACAGGGGGCGGAACTATGGCTACACCTTC; CDR3 protein: CASSWYDRGRNYGYTF
clone size: few; CDR3 length: 13; J gene: TRBJ2-5; V gene: TRBV6-5; D gene: .; CDR3 DNA: TGTGCCAGCAGTTCTCCTATCCAAGAGACCCAGTACTTC; CDR3 protein: CASSSPIQETQYF
clone size: few; CDR3 length: 13; J gene: TRBJ1-1; V gene: TRBV6-6; D gene: .; CDR3 DNA: TGTGCCAGCAGATATCCGACGAGCGCTGAAGCTTTCTTT; CDR3 protein: CASRYPTSAEAFF
clone size: once; CDR3 length: 18; J gene: TRBJ2-5; V gene: TRBV6-8; D gene: TRBD2; CDR3 DNA: TGTGCCAGCAGTTACCCCGGACTAGCGGGGGGGCCAGGGGAGACCCAGTACTTC; CDR3 protein: CASSYPGLAGGPGETQYF
clone size: few; CDR3 length: 13; J gene: TRBJ1-4; V gene: TRBV25-1; D gene: TRBD1; CDR3 DNA: TGTGCCAGCAGTGAACAGGGGGATGAAAAACTGTTTTTT; CDR3 protein: CASSEQGDEKLFF
clone size: many; CDR3 length: 17; J gene: TRBJ1-3; V gene: TRBV7-2; D gene: .; CDR3 DNA: TGTGCCAGCAGCTTAAGACCAGGGGATGTACCTGGAAACACCATATATTTT; CDR3 protein: CASSLRPGDVPGNTIYF
clone size: .; CDR3 length: 12; J gene: TRBJ1-6; V gene: TRBV20-1; D gene: .; CDR3 DNA: TGCAGTGCTCTCGGGCTTAATTCACCCCTCCACTTT; CDR3 protein: CSALGLNSPLHF
clone size: many; CDR3 length: 14; J gene: TRBJ2-1; V gene: TRBV27; D gene: TRBD1; CDR3 DNA: TGTGCCAGCAGTCCTTCGGGACAGTACAATGAGCAGTTCTTC; CDR3 protein: CASSPSGQYNEQFF
clone size: few; CDR3 length: 16; J gene: TRBJ1-2; V gene: TRBV7-9; D gene: TRBD1; CDR3 DNA: TGTGCCAGCAGCTTAGAGGGGAGACAGGGGGCCTATGGCTACACCTTC; CDR3 protein: CASSLEGRQGAYGYTF
clone size: few; CDR3 length: 17; J gene: TRBJ2-3; V gene: TRBV24-1; D gene: .; CDR3 DNA: TGTGCCACCAGTGATGTCGGGACAACTTCTAATTCAGATACGCAGTATTTT; CDR3 protein: CATSDVGTTSNSDTQYF
clone size: few; CDR3 length: 13; J gene: TRBJ1-3; V gene: TRBV6-1; D gene: .; CDR3 DNA: TGTGCCAGCAGTGAAGCCCTGGGAAACACCATATATTTT; CDR3 protein: CASSEALGNTIYF
clone size: .; CDR3 length: 14; J gene: TRBJ2-5; V gene: TRBV29-1; D gene: .; CDR3 DNA: TGCAGCGTCCTAGGGCGGGGGCTTACTGGAGGGGAGTACTTC; CDR3 protein: CSVLGRGLTGGEYF
clone size: .; CDR3 length: 17; J gene: TRBJ2-1; V gene: TRBV5-4; D gene: TRBD2; CDR3 DNA: TGTGCCAGCAGCTTGGCCAATCTAGCGGGGGAGTACAATGAGCAGCTCTTC; CDR3 protein: CASSLANLAGEYNEQLF
clone size: few; CDR3 length: 14; J gene: TRBJ2-2; V gene: TRBV15; D gene: TRBD1; CDR3 DNA: TGTGCTGGACAGGCCACTCGAGCCACCGGGGAGCTGTTTTTT; CDR3 protein: CAGQATRATGELFF
clone size: once; CDR3 length: 17; J gene: TRBJ1-3; V gene: TRBV27; D gene: TRBD1; CDR3 DNA: TGTGCCAGCAGAGACATCGGACAGGGGGCCTTAGGAAACACCATATATTTT; CDR3 protein: CASRDIGQGALGNTIYF
clone size: .; CDR3 length: 14; J gene: TRBJ1-6; V gene: TRBV28; D gene: .; CDR3 DNA: TGTGCCAGCAGTAGAACAGGGCGGTTTTCACCCCTCCACTTT; CDR3 protein: CASSRTGRFSPLHF